This TCR beta chain stems from a study of T cells in Graves' hyperthyroidism and ophthalmopathy. Trimming left V 1 base short and J 12 bases short, with 13 bases between. Germline V gene lookup returns CDR1 SGHTA and CDR2 FQGNSA. CDR3 length: 13 amino acids. Amplified TCR beta CDR3 regions came from RNA transcripts. TCR CDR3 regions were first amplified by RT-PCR with HTBI primers. TCRdb independently ran MiXCR on the multiplex PCR reads; one entry per CDR3 protein. The sample carries 250,000 to 350,000 distinct CDR3 sequences, 15% to 20% recorded once. This clonotype was counted between two and nine times.

This chain uses TRBV7-2 with TRBJ2-4; TRBD2 is a possible D gene (5 bases). The clonotype originates from a man in his thirties or forties with Graves' hyperthyroidism. The sequencing sample was made of blood. Here the CDR3 DNA reads TGTGCCAGCAGCTTAGTAATGGGAGACACTCAGTACTTC. Translating gives CASSLVMGDTQYF.